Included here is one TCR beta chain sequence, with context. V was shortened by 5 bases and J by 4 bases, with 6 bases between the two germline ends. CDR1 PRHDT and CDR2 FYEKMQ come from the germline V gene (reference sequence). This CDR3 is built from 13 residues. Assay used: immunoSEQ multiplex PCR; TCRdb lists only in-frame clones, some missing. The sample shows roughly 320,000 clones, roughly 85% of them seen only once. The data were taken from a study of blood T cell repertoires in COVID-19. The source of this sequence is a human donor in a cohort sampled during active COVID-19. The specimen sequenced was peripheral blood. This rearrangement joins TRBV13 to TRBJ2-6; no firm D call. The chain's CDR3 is CASSRSGANVLTF. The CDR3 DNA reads TGTGCCAGCAGCCGTTCGGGGGCCAACGTCCTGACTTTC.